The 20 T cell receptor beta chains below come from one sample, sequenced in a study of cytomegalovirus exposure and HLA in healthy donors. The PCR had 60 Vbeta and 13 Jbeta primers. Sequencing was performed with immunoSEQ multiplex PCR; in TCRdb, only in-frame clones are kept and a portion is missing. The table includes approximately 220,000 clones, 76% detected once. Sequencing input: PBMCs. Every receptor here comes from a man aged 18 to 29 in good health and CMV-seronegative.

Here the CDR3 reads CASSQPTSGRAKNIQYF. For the CDR3, the DNA is TGCGCCAGCAGCCAACCGACTAGCGGGAGAGCCAAAAACATTCAGTACTTC. The chain is built from TRBV4-1 and TRBJ2-4, with TRBD2 matching 12 bases. V gave up 2 bases and J gave up 0 bases; unmatched junction bases: 2. This CDR3 contains 17 residues. In germline, CDR1 is MGHRA, CDR2 YSYEKL.

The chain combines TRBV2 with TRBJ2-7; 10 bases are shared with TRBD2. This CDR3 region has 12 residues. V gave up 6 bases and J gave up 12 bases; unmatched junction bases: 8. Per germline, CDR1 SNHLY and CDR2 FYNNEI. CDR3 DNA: TGTGCCAGCAGAACTAGCGGGATCTCTTGGTACTTC. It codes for CASRTSGISWYF.

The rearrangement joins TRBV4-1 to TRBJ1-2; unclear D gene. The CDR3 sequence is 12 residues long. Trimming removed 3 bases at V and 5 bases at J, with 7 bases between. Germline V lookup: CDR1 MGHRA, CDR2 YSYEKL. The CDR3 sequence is CASSQLKYGYTF. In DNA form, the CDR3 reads TGCGCCAGCAGCCAGCTAAAATATGGCTACACCTTC.

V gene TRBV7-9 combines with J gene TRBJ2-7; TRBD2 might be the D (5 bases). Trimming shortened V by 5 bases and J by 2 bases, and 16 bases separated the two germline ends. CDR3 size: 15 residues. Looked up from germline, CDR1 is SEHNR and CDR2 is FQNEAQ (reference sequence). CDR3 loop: CASSPPEGTTYEQYF. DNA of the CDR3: TGTGCCAGCAGCCCACCTGAGGGCACAACCTACGAGCAGTACTTC.

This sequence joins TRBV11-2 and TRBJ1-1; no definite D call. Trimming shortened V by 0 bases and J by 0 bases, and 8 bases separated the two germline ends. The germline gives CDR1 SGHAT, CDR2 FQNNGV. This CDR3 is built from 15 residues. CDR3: CASSLDPGLNTEAFF. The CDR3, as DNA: TGTGCCAGCAGCTTAGATCCGGGATTGAACACTGAAGCTTTCTTT. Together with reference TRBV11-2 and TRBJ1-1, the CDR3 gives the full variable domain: EAGVAQSPRYKIIEKRQSVAFWCNPISGHATLYWYQQILGQGPKLLIQFQNNGVVDDSQLPKDRFSAERLKGVDSTLKIQPAKLEDSAVYLCASSLDPGLNTEAFFGQGTRLTVV.

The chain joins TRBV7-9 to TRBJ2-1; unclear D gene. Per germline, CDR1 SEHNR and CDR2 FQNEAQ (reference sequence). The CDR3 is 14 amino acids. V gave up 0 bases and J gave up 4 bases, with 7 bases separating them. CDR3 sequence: CASSLALLYNEQFF. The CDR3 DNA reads TGTGCCAGCAGCTTAGCTCTATTATACAATGAGCAGTTCTTC. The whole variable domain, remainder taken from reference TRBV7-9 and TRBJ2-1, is DTGVSQNPRHKITKRGQNVTFRCDPISEHNRLYWYRQTLGQGPEFLTYFQNEAQLEKSRLLSDRFSAERPKGSFSTLEIQRTEQGDSAMYLCASSLALLYNEQFFGPGTRLTVL.

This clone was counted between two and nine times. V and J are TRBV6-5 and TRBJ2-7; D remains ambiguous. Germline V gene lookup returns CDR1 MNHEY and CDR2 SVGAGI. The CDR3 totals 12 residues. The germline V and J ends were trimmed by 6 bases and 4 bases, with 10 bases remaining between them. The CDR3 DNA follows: TGTGCCAGCAGCCCAGGTAGTTACGAGCAGTACTTC. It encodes CASSPGSYEQYF.

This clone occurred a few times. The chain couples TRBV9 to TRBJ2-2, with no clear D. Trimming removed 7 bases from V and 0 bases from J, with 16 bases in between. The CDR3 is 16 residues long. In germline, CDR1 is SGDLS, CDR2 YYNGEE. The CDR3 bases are TGTGCCAGCTATCTCACAGAGACCTCGAACACCGGGGAGCTGTTTTTT. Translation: CASYLTETSNTGELFF.

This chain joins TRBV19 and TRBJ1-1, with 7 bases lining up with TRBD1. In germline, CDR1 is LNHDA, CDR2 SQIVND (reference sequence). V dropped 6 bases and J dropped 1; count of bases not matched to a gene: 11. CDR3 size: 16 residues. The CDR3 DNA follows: TGTGCCAGTAGCACTCACCCGGGACAGAGGAACACTGAAGCTTTCTTT. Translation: CASSTHPGQRNTEAFF.

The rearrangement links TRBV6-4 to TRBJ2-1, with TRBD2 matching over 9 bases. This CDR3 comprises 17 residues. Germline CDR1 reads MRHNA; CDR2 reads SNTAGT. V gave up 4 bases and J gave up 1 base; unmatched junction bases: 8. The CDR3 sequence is CASSVPGLASSYNEQFF. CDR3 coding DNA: TGTGCCAGCAGTGTTCCAGGACTAGCGTCGTCCTACAATGAGCAGTTCTTC.

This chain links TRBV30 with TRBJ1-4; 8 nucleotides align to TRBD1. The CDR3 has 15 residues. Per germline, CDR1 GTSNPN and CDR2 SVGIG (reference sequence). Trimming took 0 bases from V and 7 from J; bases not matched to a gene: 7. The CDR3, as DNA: TGTGCCTGGAGTGTGGACTTCGGACAGGGTGAAAAACTGTTTTTT. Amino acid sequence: CAWSVDFGQGEKLFF.

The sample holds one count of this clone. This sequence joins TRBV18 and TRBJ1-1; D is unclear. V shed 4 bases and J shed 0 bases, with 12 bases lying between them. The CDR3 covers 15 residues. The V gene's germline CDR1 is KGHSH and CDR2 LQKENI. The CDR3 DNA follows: TGTGCCAGCTCACTTTTTGAGGCAGTGAACACTGAAGCTTTCTTT. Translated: CASSLFEAVNTEAFF.

The chain's CDR3 is CASSLQTSGTNEQFF. CDR3 sequence (DNA): TGTGCCAGCAGCTTACAGACTAGCGGAACCAATGAGCAGTTCTTC. This chain joins TRBV11-3 and TRBJ2-1; TRBD2 agrees at 9 bases. The ends lost 2 bases at V and 6 bases at J; junction bases unmatched: 5. There are 15 residues in the CDR3. Per the germline V gene, CDR1 is SGHNT and CDR2 is YENEEA.

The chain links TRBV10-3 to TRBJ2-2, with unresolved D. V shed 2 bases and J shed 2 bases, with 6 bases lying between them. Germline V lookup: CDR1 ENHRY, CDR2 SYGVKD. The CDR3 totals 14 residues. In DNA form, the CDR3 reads TGTGCCATCAGTGAGGTAGAAAACACCGGGGAGCTGTTTTTT. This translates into CAISEVENTGELFF.

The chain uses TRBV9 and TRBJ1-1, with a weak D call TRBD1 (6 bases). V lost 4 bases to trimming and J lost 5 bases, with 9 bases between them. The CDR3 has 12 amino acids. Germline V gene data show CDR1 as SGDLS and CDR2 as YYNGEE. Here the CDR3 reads CASSLQGTEAFF. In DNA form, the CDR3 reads TGTGCCAGCAGCCTACAGGGTACTGAAGCTTTCTTT.

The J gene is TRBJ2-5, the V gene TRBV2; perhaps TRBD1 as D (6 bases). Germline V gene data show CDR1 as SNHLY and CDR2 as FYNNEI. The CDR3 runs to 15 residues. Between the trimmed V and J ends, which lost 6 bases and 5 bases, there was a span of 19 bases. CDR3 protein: CASRESRGGEETQYF. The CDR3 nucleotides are TGTGCCAGCAGAGAGTCCAGGGGCGGCGAGGAGACCCAGTACTTC.

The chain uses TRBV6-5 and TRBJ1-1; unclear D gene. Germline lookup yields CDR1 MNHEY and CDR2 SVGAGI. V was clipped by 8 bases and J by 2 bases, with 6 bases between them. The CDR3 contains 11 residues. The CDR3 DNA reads TGTGCCAGCCAAGCAAACACTGAAGCTTTCTTT. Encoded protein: CASQANTEAFF.

The CDR3 DNA reads as TGTGCCAGTAGTCGGACTAGCGGGACTTACGCAGATACGCAGTATTTT. This translates into CASSRTSGTYADTQYF. The chain employs TRBV19 and TRBJ2-3; 12 bases align to TRBD2. The germline V gene has CDR1 LNHDA and CDR2 SQIVND (reference sequence). V lost 5 bases, J lost 4 bases, and 7 bases stayed unmatched. This CDR3 has 16 amino acids.

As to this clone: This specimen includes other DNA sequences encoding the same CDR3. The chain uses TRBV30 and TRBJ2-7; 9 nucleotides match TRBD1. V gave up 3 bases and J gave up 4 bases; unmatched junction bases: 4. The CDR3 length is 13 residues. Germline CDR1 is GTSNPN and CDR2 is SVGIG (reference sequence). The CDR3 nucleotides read TGTGCCTGGAGCGTCGGACAGGGGTACGAGCAGTACTTC. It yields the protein CAWSVGQGYEQYF.

As DNA, the CDR3 is TGTGCCAGCAGCGCGACAGGGAGGAATTCACCCCTCCACTTT. It encodes CASSATGRNSPLHF. The chain carries TRBV5-6 and TRBJ1-6; 7 nucleotides line up with TRBD1. Germline V lookup: CDR1 SGHDT, CDR2 YYEEEE. This CDR3 has 14 residues. Trimming cost V 4 bases and J 7 bases; bases outside gene matches: 5.